This TCR beta chain emerged from a study of T cell repertoires in cytomegalovirus infection. Study details: Peptides in the study included HLA-C-restricted and HLA-B-restricted CMV epitopes. Signatures in public TCR beta sequences pointed to both CMV infection and matching HLA type. Study-level points and caveats: Summed frequency of public TCR beta families distinguished CMV carriers with the relevant HLA. Clonotypes of TCR beta that were HLA-C-restricted and CMV-specific dominated the ex vivo response.

TCRdb re-called the reads with MiXCR, one entry per CDR3 protein. The repertoire holds tens of thousands of distinct CDR3 sequences, with roughly 25% as singletons. The CDR3 contains 17 residues. The J segment lost 5 bases and the V segment lost 6 bases, leaving 17 bases of the junction unmatched. This clonotype has a single count. What it binds is unknown. The input for sequencing was CD8+ T cells from cultured PBMCs, taken from culture after CMV antigen stimulation. This TCR derives from a human donor in good health (CMV status not recorded). Some clones in this sample may be carry-over from other donors' samples. The V and J genes are TRBV12-3 or TRBV12-4 and TRBJ2-5, with TRBD2 matching 8 bases. CDR3 sequence (DNA): TGTGCCAGCAGCGGGGGGGGGAACGGGAGGCGAGGGGAGACCCAGTACTTC. Protein: CASSGGGNGRRGETQYF.